A single TCR beta chain is shown here with its context. Sequencing was performed with immunoSEQ multiplex PCR; in TCRdb, only in-frame clones are kept and a portion is missing. This table holds roughly 34,000 clones, about 85% found once. This specimen belongs to a study of chemoradiotherapy in HPV16-positive cancers. The germline CDR1 and CDR2 sequences are MNHEY and SVGAGI. The ends lost 5 bases at V and 4 bases at J; junction bases unmatched: 6. This CDR3 contains 15 residues. This clonotype originated in a human donor with HPV-associated anogenital cancer. The V call is TRBV6-5, the J call TRBJ1-3; 9 bases align to TRBD1. Specimen: blood, collected from a patient who underwent chemoradiotherapy. DNA of the CDR3: TGTGCCAGCAGTCCCGGACAGGGGTACGGAAACACCATATATTTT. It encodes CASSPGQGYGNTIYF.